Below are 21 T cell receptor beta chains sequenced from a single sample in a study of T cells in Graves' hyperthyroidism and ophthalmopathy (dated by TCRdb to the late 2010s). The library was made by multiplex PCR. Sequencing used an Illumina HiSeq 2000. The TCR beta CDR3 regions were amplified from the RNA transcripts. A first-round RT-PCR of the TCR CDR3 used the HTBI primer set with the Qiagen OneStep RT-PCR kit. TCRdb handled the public reads itself, with Q25 trimming in fastp and clone calling in MiXCR, and kept productive beta chains. All rows with the same CDR3 protein become a single entry with the most common DNA and genes. The sample table records about 350,000 distinct CDR3 sequences; approximately 15% of these occur just once. The top ten constitute around 23% of the sample. The material sequenced was blood. The source is a woman under 40 with Graves' hyperthyroidism.

This clonotype was seen ten or more times. The chain links TRBV19 to TRBJ1-5; tentative D call: TRBD1 (6 bases). Trimming pared 5 bases from V and 6 bases from J, leaving 14 bases between. The CDR3 runs to 14 residues. Germline V gene lookup returns CDR1 LNHDA and CDR2 SQIVND (reference sequence). CDR3 DNA: TGTGCCAGTAGTCCAGGACAGCGGGGTCAGCCCCAGCATTTT. Protein: CASSPGQRGQPQHF.

This clonotype was found many times. V is TRBV28 and J is TRBJ1-6; D is possibly TRBD1 (6 bases). Germline CDR1 reads MDHEN; CDR2 reads SYDVKM. The CDR3 totals 20 residues. Trimming stripped 6 bases from V and 5 bases from J, with 29 bases between. CDR3 in DNA: TGTGCCAGCAGCAACCCCCGCCTCCGAGGGGGGCGGGGGAATAATTCACCCCTCCACTTT. Encoded protein: CASSNPRLRGGRGNNSPLHF.

This clonotype was observed many times. The rearrangement uses TRBV24-1 and TRBJ1-5, with D possibly being TRBD1 (5 bases). Germline CDR1 and CDR2: KGHDR and SFDVKD. This CDR3 is built from 17 residues. V gave up 3 bases and J gave up 2 bases, with 16 bases separating them. The chain's CDR3 is CATSDRGVGVGNQPQHF. The CDR3 nucleotides read TGTGCCACCAGTGATAGAGGGGTCGGGGTCGGCAATCAGCCCCAGCATTTT.

The chain carries TRBV11-3 and TRBJ2-1; TRBD1 agrees at 9 bases. Unmatched junction bases numbered 7, after V lost 5 bases and J lost 5 bases. The CDR3 extends over 15 amino acids. From germline, CDR1 is SGHNT and CDR2 YENEEA. The CDR3 DNA reads as TGTGCCAGCAGCGGAGCGGGACAGGGAGACAATGAGCAGTTCTTC. Amino acids: CASSGAGQGDNEQFF.

J is TRBJ2-5 and V is TRBV6-6, with TRBD1 matching 11 bases. Germline CDR1 reads MNHNY; CDR2 reads SVGAGI (reference sequence). V trimming: 2 bases; J trimming: 5 bases; junction bases outside the gene matches: 7. The CDR3 sequence is 16 residues long. In nucleotides, the CDR3 is TGTGCCAGCAGTTACGGGACAGGGGGGGCGGCGGAGACCCAGTACTTC. Translation: CASSYGTGGAAETQYF.

CDR3 coding DNA: TGTGCCAGCAGCTTAGCGACTAGCGGGGGGTACAATGAGCAGTTCTTC. It codes for CASSLATSGGYNEQFF. The rearrangement links TRBV7-8 to TRBJ2-1; 13 bases line up with TRBD2. This CDR3 contains 16 residues. CDR1 and CDR2 (germline): SGHVS, FQNEAQ. The junction had 0 bases not matched to a gene; V was cut back by 0 bases and J by 4 bases.

There are many counts of this clonotype. A read error may produce the germline difference seen at one junction end. This sequence joins TRBV28 and TRBJ1-5; 7 nucleotides line up with TRBD1. Germline V gives CDR1 MDHEN, CDR2 SYDVKM. The CDR3 extends over 15 amino acids. CDR3 bases: TGTACCAGCAGTACAGACAGGGTCCGTAATCAGCCCCAGCATTTT. Its translation: CTSSTDRVRNQPQHF.

The table lists this clonotype with many counts. This chain links TRBV6-1 with TRBJ2-7; D is unclear. Trimming left V 7 bases short and J 0 bases short, with 16 bases between. The CDR3 extends over 15 amino acids. CDR1 is MNHNS, CDR2 SASEGT, per germline. The CDR3 reads CASTADRWSSYEQYF. The CDR3 DNA reads TGTGCCAGCACCGCCGACCGGTGGAGCTCCTACGAGCAGTACTTC.

The rearrangement links TRBV6-1 to TRBJ1-1, with 9 bases lining up with TRBD1. The CDR3 runs 13 residues. Germline V CDR1 and CDR2: MNHNS, SASEGT. After removal of 8 bases from V and 5 bases from J, the junction contained 6 bases not matched to a gene. CDR3 nucleotides: TGTGCCAGCGCCGGGACAGGGAGTACTGAAGCTTTCTTT. As protein: CASAGTGSTEAFF.

At least ten counts were recorded for this clonotype. The V call is TRBV25-1, the J call TRBJ2-2; D call uncertain. There are 13 residues in the CDR3. The germline V and J ends were trimmed by 2 bases and 4 bases, with 5 bases remaining between them. Germline V CDR1 and CDR2: MGHDK, SYGVNS. The CDR3 sequence: CASSETVTGELFF. The CDR3 nucleotides read TGTGCCAGCAGTGAAACAGTCACCGGGGAGCTGTTTTTT. Drawing the rest from reference TRBV25-1 and TRBJ2-2, the complete variable domain is EADIYQTPRYLVIGTGKKITLECSQTMGHDKMYWYQQDPGMELHLIHYSYGVNSTEKGDLSSESTVSRIRTEHFPLTLESARPSHTSQYLCASSETVTGELFFGEGSRLTVL.

This clonotype was detected only a few times. The chain combines TRBV4-1 with TRBJ1-1; D remains ambiguous. CDR3 length equals 15 residues. The germline CDR1 and CDR2 sequences are MGHRA and YSYEKL. V was shortened by 0 bases and J by 6 bases, with 14 bases between the two germline ends. Here the CDR3 DNA reads TGCGCCAGCAGCCAAGAACAAACAGCAGTCTCTGAAGCTTTCTTT. Translated, it gives CASSQEQTAVSEAFF.

To note about this clonotype: Possible read error: a much larger clone is one base away. The chain recombines TRBV28 with TRBJ1-2, with a possible D match to TRBD1 (5 bases). Trimming pared 4 bases from V and 4 bases from J, leaving 16 bases between. This CDR3 spans 15 amino acids. Germline V gene sequence: CDR1 MDHEN, CDR2 SYDVKM. The CDR3 spells CASSSSDSLLYGYTF. As DNA, the CDR3 is TGTGCCAGCAGTTCCTCCGACAGTCTACTCTATGGCTACACCTTC.

This clonotype was counted a few times. This chain uses TRBV6-1 with TRBJ2-3, with unresolved D. The CDR3 runs to 14 residues. Germline V lookup: CDR1 MNHNS, CDR2 SASEGT. Trimming took off 8 bases at V and 1 base at J, with 13 bases between the two ends. As DNA, the CDR3 is TGTGCCAGCCGGCCCCCAAGAGGCACAGATACGCAGTATTTT. This gives the protein CASRPPRGTDTQYF.

There are many counts of this clonotype. The chain couples TRBV9 to TRBJ2-5; either TRBD1 or TRBD2 may fit D (5 bases each). CDR1 and CDR2 (germline): SGDLS, YYNGEE. The V end lost 1 base, the J end lost 5 bases, and 12 bases lay between the germline ends. The CDR3 runs to 14 residues. CDR3 protein: CASSVKPGRETQYF. The CDR3 bases are TGTGCCAGCAGCGTAAAACCGGGACGGGAGACCCAGTACTTC.

The chain couples TRBV30 to TRBJ1-2; the D gene is possibly TRBD1 (6 bases). Looked up from germline, CDR1 is GTSNPN and CDR2 is SVGIG (reference sequence). The V and J ends lost 5 bases and 3 bases respectively, with 16 bases between them. The CDR3 covers 14 residues. CDR3 sequence (DNA): TGTGCCTGGGAACAGGGTGCTCTTCACTATGGCTACACCTTC. Protein: CAWEQGALHYGYTF. Drawing the rest from reference TRBV30 and TRBJ1-2, the complete variable domain is SQTIHQWPATLVQPVGSPLSLECTVEGTSNPNLYWYRQAAGRGLQLLFYSVGIGQISSEVPQNLSASRPQDRQFILSSKKLLLSDSGFYLCAWEQGALHYGYTFGSGTRLTVV.

This clonotype was found many times. This chain uses TRBV12-3 or TRBV12-4 with TRBJ2-1; 10 bases map to TRBD2. J lost 8 bases, V lost 5 bases, and 12 bases had no gene match. The CDR3 is 16 amino acids. The DNA for the CDR3 is TGTGCCAGCAGTAGTCAGCGGGAGGGCCGACTCGATGAGCAGTTCTTC. Protein: CASSSQREGRLDEQFF.

The sample holds a few counts of this clonotype. The gene calls are TRBV27 and TRBJ1-5; D possibly corresponds to TRBD1 (5 bases). The CDR3 totals 14 residues. Germline CDR1 is MNHEY and CDR2 is SMNVEV (reference sequence). V was cut by 3 bases and J by 7 bases, with 13 bases left in between. CDR3 region: CASSFSRAGQPQHF. The CDR3 nucleotides read TGTGCCAGCAGTTTCAGCCGTGCAGGGCAGCCCCAGCATTTT.

This clonotype has only a few counts. V is TRBV7-2 and J is TRBJ2-1; D ambiguous. V was cut by 6 bases and J by 0 bases, with 12 bases left in between. Per germline, CDR1 SGHTA and CDR2 FQGNSA. CDR3 length: 15 amino acids. DNA of the CDR3: TGTGCCAGCAGTCCGACTTCCGACTCCTACAATGAGCAGTTCTTC. This translates into CASSPTSDSYNEQFF.

This clonotype appeared a few times. The V call is TRBV7-6, the J call TRBJ2-2, with D possibly called TRBD1 or TRBD2 (6 bases each). Per germline, CDR1 SGHVS and CDR2 FNYEAQ. The V end was cut by 8 bases, the J end by 6 bases, with 19 bases between. This CDR3 is built from 15 residues. The CDR3 loop reads CASVRGRGNSGELFF. The CDR3 DNA is TGTGCCAGCGTACGGGGGCGGGGCAACTCCGGGGAGCTGTTTTTT.

The rearrangement links TRBV7-2 to TRBJ2-6, with a weak D call TRBD1 (6 bases). CDR1 is SGHTA and CDR2 is FQGNSA in the germline V gene. V lost 1 base, J lost 0 bases, and 16 bases lay in between. This CDR3 is built from 19 residues. The DNA for the CDR3 is TGTGCCAGCAGCTTAGGCCCTGGACAGTCAAGCTCTGGGGCCAACGTCCTGACTTTC. Translated, it gives CASSLGPGQSSSGANVLTF.

This clonotype has only a few counts. The chain has TRBV24-1 and TRBJ2-3; D not certain. The CDR3 has 13 residues. The V end was cut by 3 bases, the J end by 10 bases, with 13 bases between. The germline CDR1 and CDR2 sequences are KGHDR and SFDVKD. CDR3 DNA: TGTGCCACCAGTGATATGGACGCCGCCTCGCAGTATTTT. Its protein is CATSDMDAASQYF.